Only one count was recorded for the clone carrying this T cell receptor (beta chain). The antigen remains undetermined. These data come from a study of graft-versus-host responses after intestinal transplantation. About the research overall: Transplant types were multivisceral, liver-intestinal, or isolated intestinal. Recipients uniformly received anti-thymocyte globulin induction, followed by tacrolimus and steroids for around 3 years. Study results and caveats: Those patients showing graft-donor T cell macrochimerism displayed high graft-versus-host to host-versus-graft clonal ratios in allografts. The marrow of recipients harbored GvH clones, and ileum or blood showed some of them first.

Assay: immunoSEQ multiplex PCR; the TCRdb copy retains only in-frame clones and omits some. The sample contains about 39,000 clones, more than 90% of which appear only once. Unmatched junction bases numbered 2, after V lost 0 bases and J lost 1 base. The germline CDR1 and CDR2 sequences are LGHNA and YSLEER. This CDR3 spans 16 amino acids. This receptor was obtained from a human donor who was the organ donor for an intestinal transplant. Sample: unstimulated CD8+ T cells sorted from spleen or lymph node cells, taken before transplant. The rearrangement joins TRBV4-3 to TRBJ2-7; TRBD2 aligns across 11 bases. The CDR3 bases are TGCGCCAGCAGCCAAGATAGCGGGGGGGCGTCCTACGAGCAGTACTTC. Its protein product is CASSQDSGGASYEQYF.